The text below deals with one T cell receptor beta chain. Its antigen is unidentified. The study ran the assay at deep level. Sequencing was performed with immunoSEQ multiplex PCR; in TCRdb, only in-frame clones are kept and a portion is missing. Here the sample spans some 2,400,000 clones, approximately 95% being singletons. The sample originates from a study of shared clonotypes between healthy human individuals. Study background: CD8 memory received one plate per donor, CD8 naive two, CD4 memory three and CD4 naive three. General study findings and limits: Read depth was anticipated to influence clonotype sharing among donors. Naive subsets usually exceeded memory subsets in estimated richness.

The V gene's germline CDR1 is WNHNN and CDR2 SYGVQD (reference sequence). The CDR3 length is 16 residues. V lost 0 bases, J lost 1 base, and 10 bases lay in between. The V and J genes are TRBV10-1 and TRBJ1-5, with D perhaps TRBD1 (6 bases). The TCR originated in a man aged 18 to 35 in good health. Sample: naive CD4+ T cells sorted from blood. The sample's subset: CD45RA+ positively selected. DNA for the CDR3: TGCGCCAGCAGTGAGTCGAGCAGGGGCAGCAATCAGCCCCAGCATTTT. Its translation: CASSESSRGSNQPQHF.